This T cell receptor beta chain was sequenced for a study of immune evolution from preneoplasia to lung adenocarcinoma. Details on this clone: Its matching antigen is unknown.

Nucleic acids came from premalignant or tumor cells enriched by macro-dissection. Study-wide results and caveats: Normal lung had the highest top T cell clone frequencies. KRAS-mutant nodules had the highest T cell clonality.

The germline V gene has CDR1 MRHNA and CDR2 SNTAGT. Trimming pared 4 bases from V and 6 bases from J, leaving 15 bases between. This CDR3 is built from 15 residues. Sequencing was performed with immunoSEQ multiplex PCR; in TCRdb, only in-frame clones are kept and a portion is missing. There are around 13,000 clones in the sample; roughly 80% occur only once, and approximately 4.4% lies in the top ten. This chain links TRBV6-4 with TRBJ1-4; perhaps TRBD1 as D (5 bases). The TCR was taken from a person aged 65-85 years with lung adenocarcinoma. The sequenced sample consisted of FFPE minimally invasive lung adenocarcinoma tissue. The CDR3 here is CASSAQPGGDEKLFF. The CDR3 DNA reads TGTGCCAGCAGTGCCCAGCCGGGGGGGGATGAAAAACTGTTTTTT.